This T cell receptor beta chain is from a study of lymphopenia after photon versus proton radiotherapy. Some clones are missing from TCRdb's copy, which holds only in-frame ones; the method was immunoSEQ multiplex PCR. Of about 20,000 clones detected, about nine tenths appear once; the ten largest clones hold over 7.5%. Notes on the study in general: Post-nadir diversity loss with photons came from oligoclonal expansion, particularly CD8+ Temra cells. Post-nadir TCR diversity decline inversely tracked overall survival among those who died.

Of note for this clone: Its target is unknown.

The germline V gene has CDR1 KGHSH and CDR2 LQKENI. V gave up 4 bases and J gave up 3 bases, with 7 bases separating them. The CDR3 runs 12 residues. The TCR comes from a woman in her 70s with pancreatic cancer. Some clones in this sample may be carry-over from other donors' samples. The sample in question was peripheral blood, obtained from a patient treated with proton-based radiotherapy. The rearrangement joins TRBV18 to TRBJ2-7; D unclear. This chain's CDR3 is CASSHDGYEQYF. CDR3 DNA sequence: TGTGCCAGCTCACATGACGGCTACGAGCAGTACTTC.